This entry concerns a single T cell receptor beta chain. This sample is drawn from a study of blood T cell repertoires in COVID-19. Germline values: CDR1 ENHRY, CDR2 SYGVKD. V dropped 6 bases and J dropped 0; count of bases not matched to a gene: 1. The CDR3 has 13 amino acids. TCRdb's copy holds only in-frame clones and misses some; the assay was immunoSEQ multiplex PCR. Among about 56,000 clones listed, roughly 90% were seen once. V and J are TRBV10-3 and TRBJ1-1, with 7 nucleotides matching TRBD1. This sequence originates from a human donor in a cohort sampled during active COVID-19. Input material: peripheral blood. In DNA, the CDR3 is TGTGCCATCAGAGGACAGGTGAACACTGAAGCTTTCTTT. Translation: CAIRGQVNTEAFF.